The text below deals with one T cell receptor beta chain. Its target is not known. This entry belongs to a study of cytomegalovirus exposure and HLA in healthy donors. In the PCR, 60 Vbeta and 13 Jbeta primers were used. Clones were read by immunoSEQ multiplex PCR, and TCRdb kept only the in-frame ones, dropping some. This sample has about 190,000 clones, with roughly 80% found just once. Trimming took 2 bases from V and 2 from J, leaving 6 bases between them. The germline V gene encodes CDR1 GTSNPN and CDR2 SVGIG (reference sequence). CDR3 length: 12 residues. Whole-study results and caveats: Investigators reported 150 to 200 TCR beta chains as tied to cytomegalovirus.

The sample comprised PBMCs. The TCR originated in a man in his forties or fifties in good health and CMV-seropositive. V gene TRBV30 combines with J gene TRBJ1-2; a weak D match, TRBD1 (5 bases). The CDR3 DNA is TGTGCCTGGAGTCAGGGAAACTATGGCTACACCTTC. Protein product: CAWSQGNYGYTF.